These 20 T cell receptor beta chains originate from one sample sequenced in a study of technical replicates of blood from a few donors. Sequencing used immunoSEQ multiplex PCR; TCRdb keeps in-frame clones, though not all of them. The repertoire holds more than 75,000 clones, just under 95% seen once, with roughly 0.24% in the top ten. Material for sequencing was T cells isolated from PBMCs. The source is a human donor in good health.

This chain links TRBV6-5 with TRBJ2-2, with TRBD2 identical over 9 bases. The CDR3 loop spans 15 amino acids. Per germline, CDR1 MNHEY and CDR2 SVGAGI. V gave up 10 bases and J gave up 4 bases; unmatched junction bases: 10. The CDR3 reads CATFGGRAVTGELFF. The CDR3 DNA reads TGTGCCACCTTCGGCGGGAGGGCCGTCACCGGGGAGCTGTTTTTT.

J is TRBJ2-1 and V is TRBV2; TRBD2 aligns across 8 bases. Germline V gene lookup returns CDR1 SNHLY and CDR2 FYNNEI. V lost 7 bases and J lost 5; bases outside the gene matches: 19. The CDR3 extends over 18 amino acids. The CDR3 is CASMSSGGNVKKNNEQFF. The CDR3 nucleotides read TGTGCCAGCATGAGTTCGGGAGGGAACGTCAAAAAGAACAATGAGCAGTTCTTC. The entire variable domain, with the rest obtained from reference TRBV2 and TRBJ2-1, is as follows: EPEVTQTPSHQVTQMGQEVILRCVPISNHLYFYWYRQILGQKVEFLVSFYNNEISEKSEIFDDQFSVERPDGSNFTLKIRSTKLEDSAMYFCASMSSGGNVKKNNEQFFGPGTRLTVL.

The chain is built from TRBV10-3 and TRBJ2-4, with D perhaps TRBD1 (6 bases). Germline CDR1 and CDR2: ENHRY and SYGVKD. The CDR3 has 16 amino acids. V was pared by 0 bases and J by 2 bases, with 11 bases between. CDR3 bases: TGTGCCATCAGTGAGTCTGAGGGGGTGACCAAAAACATTCAGTACTTC. Translated: CAISESEGVTKNIQYF.

V is TRBV7-8 and J is TRBJ2-7, with TRBD1 matching over 10 bases. V lost 4 bases to trimming and J lost 6 bases; unmatched junction nucleotides: 3. The CDR3 extends over 13 amino acids. Per germline, CDR1 SGHVS and CDR2 FQNEAQ. DNA of the CDR3: TGTGCCAGCAGCTGGGGACAGGGGCGCGAGCAGTACTTC. Residues: CASSWGQGREQYF.

This rearrangement joins TRBV6-5 to TRBJ1-4; D perhaps matches TRBD1 (6 bases). The V end was cut by 0 bases, the J end by 7 bases, with 12 bases between. The length of the CDR3 is 15 residues. The germline gives CDR1 MNHEY, CDR2 SVGAGI. CDR3 amino acids: CASSYSQGYSEKLFF. In nucleotides, the CDR3 is TGTGCCAGCAGTTACTCGCAGGGGTACTCTGAAAAACTGTTTTTT.

This clone was counted only a few times. The chain is built from TRBV14 and TRBJ1-2; TRBD1 aligns across 8 bases. Germline assignment: CDR1 SGHDN and CDR2 FVKESK. CDR3 length equals 16 residues. Losses at the gene ends were 4 bases for V and 6 bases for J; bases not matched to a gene: 13. In nucleotides, the CDR3 is TGTGCCAGCAGCCTCCGGGACAGGAAACTCAGAGATGGCTACACCTTC. It specifies CASSLRDRKLRDGYTF.

The chain combines TRBV13 with TRBJ2-3, with 8 positions matching TRBD1. This CDR3 has 14 amino acids. The junction had 5 bases not matched to a gene; V was cut back by 4 bases and J by 5 bases. Germline-derived CDR1 and CDR2 are PRHDT and FYEKMQ (reference sequence). The CDR3 sequence is CASSSQGARDTQYF. Written as DNA, the CDR3 is TGTGCCAGCAGCTCCCAGGGGGCAAGAGATACGCAGTATTTT.

This sequence joins TRBV7-9 and TRBJ1-2; 8 nucleotides line up with TRBD1. This CDR3 contains 15 residues. Germline-derived CDR1 and CDR2 are SEHNR and FQNEAQ (reference sequence). V lost 2 bases and J lost 8; bases outside the gene matches: 10. This CDR3 reads CASSLSGQGAIGYTF. The CDR3 nucleotides are TGTGCCAGCAGCTTATCCGGGCAGGGGGCGATCGGCTACACCTTC. The full variable domain, with the rest looked up from reference TRBV7-9 and TRBJ1-2, is DTGVSQNPRHKITKRGQNVTFRCDPISEHNRLYWYRQTLGQGPEFLTYFQNEAQLEKSRLLSDRFSAERPKGSFSTLEIQRTEQGDSAMYLCASSLSGQGAIGYTFGSGTRLTVV.

V usage is TRBV5-1 and J usage is TRBJ1-4; 7 bases are shared with TRBD1. The V gene's germline CDR1 is SGHRS and CDR2 YFSETQ. This CDR3 comprises 15 residues. Trimming at V came to 5 bases and at J to 7 bases, leaving 11 bases not matched to a gene. CDR3 sequence reads: CASSPRGTESEKLFF. CDR3 bases: TGCGCCAGCAGTCCCCGCGGGACAGAATCTGAAAAACTGTTTTTT.

This rearrangement joins TRBV4-1 to TRBJ2-5, with D possibly being TRBD2 (7 bases). The CDR3 spans 15 residues. The V end was cut by 4 bases, the J end by 4 bases, with 16 bases between. Germline CDR1 reads MGHRA; CDR2 reads YSYEKL. CDR3 nucleotide sequence: TGCGCCAGCAGCCGGTTTGAGGGGGGGAGAGAGACCCAGTACTTC. It translates to CASSRFEGGRETQYF.

V gene TRBV6-1 combines with J gene TRBJ1-3; TRBD1 matches at 7 bases. Germline CDR1 MNHNS, CDR2 SASEGT. The CDR3 loop spans 16 amino acids. V shed 3 bases, J shed 0 bases, and the junction held 5 bases outside the gene matches. CDR3: CASSDIRTGSGNTIYF. CDR3 bases: TGTGCCAGCAGTGACATTCGGACAGGCTCTGGAAACACCATATATTTT.

This clone was observed a single time. This chain joins TRBV30 and TRBJ1-2; 7 bases agree with TRBD1. V shed 2 bases, J shed 6 bases, and the junction held 3 bases outside the gene matches. The CDR3 consists of 12 residues. Germline loops: CDR1 GTSNPN, CDR2 SVGIG (reference sequence). The CDR3 here is CAWSTTGHGYTF. CDR3 DNA: TGTGCCTGGAGTACGACAGGGCATGGCTACACCTTC.

The V and J genes are TRBV5-1 and TRBJ1-3, with TRBD1 matching over 9 bases. The germline CDR1 and CDR2 sequences are SGHRS and YFSETQ. The CDR3 is 15 amino acids. V lost 4 bases, J lost 4 bases, and 6 bases stayed unmatched. CDR3 sequence (DNA): TGCGCCAGCAGCCCCGGGACAGGGCCCGGAAACACCATATATTTT. Its protein is CASSPGTGPGNTIYF. Drawing the rest from reference TRBV5-1 and TRBJ1-3, the complete variable domain is KAGVTQTPRYLIKTRGQQVTLSCSPISGHRSVSWYQQTPGQGLQFLFEYFSETQRNKGNFPGRFSGRQFSNSRSEMNVSTLELGDSALYLCASSPGTGPGNTIYFGEGSWLTVV.

The chain joins TRBV28 to TRBJ2-1; 9 bases fit TRBD2. The CDR3 spans 18 residues. V trimming: 5 bases; J trimming: 4 bases; junction bases outside the gene matches: 15. CDR1 is MDHEN and CDR2 is SYDVKM in the germline V gene. CDR3 coding DNA: TGTGCCAGCAGTCCCCGATTACTAGCGGGTCGACCTTACAATGAGCAGTTCTTC. Its protein is CASSPRLLAGRPYNEQFF.

The rearrangement links TRBV7-3 to TRBJ2-1; the match to TRBD2 covers 9 bases. The V segment lost 4 bases and the J segment 0 bases; nucleotides outside the gene matches: 13. Per the germline V gene, CDR1 is SGHTA and CDR2 is FQGTGA. The CDR3 spans 19 residues. The CDR3 is CASSSSGGPVSTSYNEQFF. The CDR3 bases are TGTGCCAGCAGCTCCAGCGGGGGGCCCGTTTCTACCTCCTACAATGAGCAGTTCTTC.

The chain is built from TRBV29-1 and TRBJ2-7; 7 bases match TRBD1. The germline gives CDR1 SQVTM, CDR2 ANQGSEA. The trim removed 4 bases at V and 5 bases at J, leaving 11 bases unmatched. The CDR3 has 14 amino acids. The CDR3 bases are TGCAGCGTTGTAAAAAGGGGACAGAGCGACGAGCAGTACTTC. Protein product: CSVVKRGQSDEQYF.

This sequence joins TRBV28 and TRBJ1-2, with D maybe TRBD1 (6 bases). The CDR3 totals 16 residues. V lost 6 bases and J lost 1, with 18 bases in between. CDR1 and CDR2 from the germline V gene are MDHEN and SYDVKM. CDR3 protein: CASRANRDTFNYGYTF. CDR3 in DNA: TGTGCCAGCAGGGCCAACCGGGACACTTTTAACTATGGCTACACCTTC.

This clone showed up just once. The rearrangement uses TRBV7-9 and TRBJ1-6, with TRBD1 matching 8 bases. Germline V gives CDR1 SEHNR, CDR2 FQNEAQ (reference sequence). Trimming took 5 bases from V and 10 from J; bases not matched to a gene: 7. The CDR3 sequence is 14 residues long. CDR3 in amino acids: CASSRQGRWSPLHF. In nucleotides, the CDR3 is TGTGCCAGCAGCCGACAGGGGCGGTGGTCACCCCTCCACTTT.

The chain couples TRBV30 to TRBJ1-5; 7 bases align to TRBD1. The V segment lost 0 bases and the J segment 2 bases; nucleotides outside the gene matches: 4. Germline loops: CDR1 GTSNPN, CDR2 SVGIG (reference sequence). The CDR3 loop spans 15 amino acids. The CDR3 region has the DNA TGTGCCTGGAGTGTACTCGGACAGGGCAATCAGCCCCAGCATTTT. Its translation is CAWSVLGQGNQPQHF.

In its sample, this clone was seen once. This chain connects TRBV7-8 to TRBJ2-7, with D hard to call. This CDR3 comprises 16 residues. Germline V lookup: CDR1 SGHVS, CDR2 FQNEAQ. V was trimmed by 1 base and J by 7 bases, leaving 20 bases between them. The CDR3 here is CASSLGRRRGFGEQYF. CDR3 in DNA: TGTGCCAGCAGCTTAGGCCGACGCCGCGGTTTTGGAGAGCAGTACTTC.